The clone carrying this T cell receptor beta chain was counted once. This entry belongs to a study of blood T cell repertoires in COVID-19. The overall study: Sites across the United States, Italy and Spain contributed samples from acute and convalescent COVID-19. Sources were T cells, B-cell-depleted T cells, or PBMCs; the material itself was cDNA or gDNA.

How the authors handled the data: Reference gene primer amplification yielded estimated nucleated cell counts. The repertoire was sequenced with immunoSEQ multiplex PCR; TCRdb's copy has only in-frame clones and lacks some. V and J calls and clone size are given by that table; D and trimming were obtained from the DNA. Counted here are about 260,000 clones, approximately 87% occurring once; the ten biggest clones make up around 4.5%. Trimming took 4 bases from V and 1 from J; bases not matched to a gene: 4. The CDR3 sequence is 16 residues long. Germline CDR1 and CDR2: KGHSH and LQKENI. The sequencing input was peripheral blood. The clonotype originates from a man aged 60 to 69 who had recovered from COVID-19. The rearrangement uses TRBV18 and TRBJ1-1; 12 nucleotides align to TRBD1. CDR3 sequence: CASSRDRGLTNTEAFF. In DNA form, the CDR3 reads TGTGCCAGCTCACGGGACAGGGGGCTGACGAACACTGAAGCTTTCTTT. Complete variable domain (other parts from reference TRBV18 and TRBJ1-1): NAGVMQNPRHLVRRRGQEARLRCSPMKGHSHVYWYRQLPEEGLKFMVYLQKENIIDESGMPKERFSAEFPKEGPSILRIQQVVRGDSAAYFCASSRDRGLTNTEAFFGQGTRLTVV.